This TCR beta chain came from a study of blood T cell repertoires in COVID-19. Study information: T cells, B-cell-depleted T cells, or PBMCs provided the cDNA or gDNA that served as material.

CDR1 DFQATT and CDR2 SNEGSKA come from the germline V gene (reference sequence). V lost 3 bases and J 5 bases, leaving 14 bases between the germline ends. The CDR3 spans 14 residues. What the recovered Cohort 3 donors had was two negative PCRs, clearance, or symptom resolution. TCRdb's copy holds only in-frame clones and misses some; the assay was immunoSEQ multiplex PCR. Here the sample spans 90,000 to 120,000 clones, approximately 83% being singletons. This clone was seen only once. The gene calls are TRBV20-1 and TRBJ1-5, with a weak D call TRBD1 (5 bases). Source material: PBMCs or T cells enriched from blood (not recorded which). The source of this sequence is a woman aged 50 to 65 who had recovered from COVID-19. CDR3 in amino acids: CSASGPGQDQPQHF. The CDR3, as DNA: TGCAGTGCTAGTGGTCCAGGGCAAGATCAGCCCCAGCATTTT.